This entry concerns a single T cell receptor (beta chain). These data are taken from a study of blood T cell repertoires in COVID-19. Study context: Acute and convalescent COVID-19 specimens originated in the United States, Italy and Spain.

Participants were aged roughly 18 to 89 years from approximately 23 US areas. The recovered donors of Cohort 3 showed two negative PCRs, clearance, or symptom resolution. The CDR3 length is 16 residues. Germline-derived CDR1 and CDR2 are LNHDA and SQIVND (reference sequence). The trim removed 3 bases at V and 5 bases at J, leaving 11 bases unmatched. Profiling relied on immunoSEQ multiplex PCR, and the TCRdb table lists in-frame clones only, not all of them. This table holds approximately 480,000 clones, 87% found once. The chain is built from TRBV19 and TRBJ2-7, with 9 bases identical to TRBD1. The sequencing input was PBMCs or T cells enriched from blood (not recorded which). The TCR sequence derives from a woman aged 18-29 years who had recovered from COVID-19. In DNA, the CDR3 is TGTGCCAGTAGTATTGGAGCCGGGACAGGGTACCACGAGCAGTACTTC. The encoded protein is CASSIGAGTGYHEQYF.